Below, 4 T cell receptor beta chains from the same sample are listed, as sequenced in a study of control samples from healthy donors and cancer patients. Here immunoSEQ multiplex PCR was the method, and the copy in TCRdb shows in-frame clones only, minus some. The sample contains about 170,000 clones, over 85% of which appear only once. The sequenced sample was blood. The receptors come from a man aged 25-40 years in good health.

V usage is TRBV7-9 and J usage is TRBJ2-1; D is unclear. CDR1 is SEHNR, CDR2 FQNEAQ, per germline (reference sequence). Between the trimmed V and J ends, which lost 5 bases and 5 bases, there was a span of 13 bases. CDR3 length equals 14 residues. The chain's CDR3 is CASSLEFDNNEQFF. The CDR3 DNA sequence: TGTGCCAGCAGCCTTGAATTTGACAACAATGAGCAGTTCTTC.

V is TRBV18 and J is TRBJ2-4; D gene uncertain. V shed 5 bases and J shed 4 bases, with 12 bases lying between them. The CDR3 covers 14 residues. Germline V CDR1 and CDR2: KGHSH, LQKENI. For the CDR3, the DNA is TGTGCCAGCTCAACCTACAGTGAGAAAAACATTCAGTACTTC. Translating it yields CASSTYSEKNIQYF.

The genes are TRBV9 and TRBJ2-1, with D possibly TRBD2 on 6 matching bases. There are 16 residues in the CDR3. Germline CDR1 SGDLS, CDR2 YYNGEE. The V end lost 0 bases, the J end lost 5 bases, and 15 bases lay between the germline ends. CDR3 in amino acids: CASSVGYELADNEQFF. The DNA for the CDR3 is TGTGCCAGCAGCGTAGGGTACGAACTAGCAGACAATGAGCAGTTCTTC.

This chain links TRBV6-6 with TRBJ2-7; 7 nucleotides align to TRBD2. The germline gives CDR1 MNHNY, CDR2 SVGAGI (reference sequence). V was clipped by 2 bases and J by 3 bases; unmatched bases: 10. The length of the CDR3 is 16 residues. The CDR3: CASSYLTGERGYEQYF. The CDR3 DNA reads as TGTGCCAGCAGTTACCTCACCGGGGAGCGGGGCTACGAGCAGTACTTC.